This is a list of T cell receptor beta chains from one sample in a study of blood T cell repertoires in COVID-19. Sequenced by immunoSEQ multiplex PCR; TCRdb stores in-frame clones only, minus some. The repertoire holds 84,000 or so clones, 82% seen once, with approximately 1.2% in the top ten. The sequencing sample was made of peripheral blood. The receptors shown here come from a woman older than 75 with acute or convalescent COVID-19. Each CDR3 is given with its conserved first and last residue. Fields, in order: J gene, clone size, V gene, D gene, CDR3 DNA, CDR3 protein. D genes are given only for firm matches. Not all rows give a size; the values are once, few, many and, for expanded clones, a class.

TRBJ2-1 - TRBV20-1 TRBD2 TGCAGTGCTAGTCCTAGCGGGAGGCGGAATGAGCAGTTCTTC CSASPSGRRNEQFF
TRBJ1-3 - TRBV4-2 - TGTGCCAGCAGCCAAGAGTCAGGAAACTCGGGAAACACCATATATTTT CASSQESGNSGNTIYF
TRBJ1-2 - TRBV10-3 - TGTGCCATCAGCCCCGGACGGGGGGACTATGGCTACACCTTC CAISPGRGDYGYTF
TRBJ2-2 few TRBV7-8 TRBD2 TGTGCCAGCAGCTTAGCGCTGCTAGCGGGAGTCCCCGGGGAGCTGTTTTTT CASSLALLAGVPGELFF
TRBJ2-1 - TRBV10-1 TRBD2 TGCGCCAGCAGTGACCCCCTTTCGGGAGGCTCCTACAATGAGCAGTTCTTC CASSDPLSGGSYNEQFF
TRBJ2-7 - TRBV28 TRBD2 TGTGCCAGCGGGCTAGCGGGAGGCGAGCAGTACTTC CASGLAGGEQYF
TRBJ2-1 once TRBV21-1 - TGTGCCAGCAGGGCAAACGAGGGACAGGGGATCGATGAGCAGTTCTTC CASRANEGQGIDEQFF
TRBJ2-1 - TRBV28 - TGTGCCAGCAGCGTAAGCCCCTACAATGAGCAGTTCTTC CASSVSPYNEQFF
TRBJ1-1 - TRBV29-1 - TGCAGCGTTGAGTTTCAGAACACTGAAGCTTTCTTT CSVEFQNTEAFF
TRBJ2-3 - TRBV20-1 - TGCAGTGCTAGTAGTCCATGGAGCGGGTTCTCAGATACGCAGTATTTT CSASSPWSGFSDTQYF
TRBJ2-2 - TRBV28 TRBD2 TGTGCCAGCAGGGGAGCGGGAGTTGGCACCGGGGAGCTGTTTTTT CASRGAGVGTGELFF